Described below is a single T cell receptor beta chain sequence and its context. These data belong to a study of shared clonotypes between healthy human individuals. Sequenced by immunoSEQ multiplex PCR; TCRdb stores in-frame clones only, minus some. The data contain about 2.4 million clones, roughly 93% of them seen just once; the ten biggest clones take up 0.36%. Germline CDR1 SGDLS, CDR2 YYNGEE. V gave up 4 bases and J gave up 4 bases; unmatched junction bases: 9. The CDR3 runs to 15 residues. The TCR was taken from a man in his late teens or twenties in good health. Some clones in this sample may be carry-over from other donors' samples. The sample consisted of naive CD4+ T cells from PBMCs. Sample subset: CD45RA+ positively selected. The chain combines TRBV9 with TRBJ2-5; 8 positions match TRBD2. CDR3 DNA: TGTGCCAGCAGCCAAGGTGGCGGGAGGCTAGAGACCCAGTACTTC. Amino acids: CASSQGGGRLETQYF.